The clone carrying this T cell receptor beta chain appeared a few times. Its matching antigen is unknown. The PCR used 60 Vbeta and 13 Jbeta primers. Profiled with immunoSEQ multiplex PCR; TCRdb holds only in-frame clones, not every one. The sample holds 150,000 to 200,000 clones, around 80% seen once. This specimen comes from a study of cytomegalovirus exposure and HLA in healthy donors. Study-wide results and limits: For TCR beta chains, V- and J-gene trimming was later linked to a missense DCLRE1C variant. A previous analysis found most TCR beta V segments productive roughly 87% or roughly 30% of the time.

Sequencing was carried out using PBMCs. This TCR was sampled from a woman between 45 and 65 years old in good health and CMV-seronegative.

CDR3 nucleotide sequence: TGCGCCAGCAGCCACAGGGGGGAGCCCTACAATGAGCAGTTCTTC. Translation: CASSHRGEPYNEQFF. The rearrangement links TRBV4-1 to TRBJ2-1, with D possibly matching TRBD1 (7 bases). The CDR3 loop spans 15 amino acids. The V gene lost 3 bases and the J gene lost 2 bases, with 11 bases spanning the gap. Germline V gives CDR1 MGHRA, CDR2 YSYEKL.